This TCR beta chain was recorded in a study of radiotherapy plus CTLA-4 blockade in lung cancer. As concerns this clone: Its antigen is not identified.

Patients with chemo-refractory metastatic non-small-cell lung cancer received focal radiation plus CTLA-4 blockade with ipilimumab. Using immunoSEQ multiplex PCR, the repertoire was profiled, and TCRdb retains in-frame clones only, with some absent. The sample includes tens of thousands of clones, about 72% of them seen just once. Notes on the study in general: Tumor-derived TCR clones expanded in blood after radiotherapy plus ipilimumab.

The origin of this receptor is a human donor with non-small cell lung cancer who had stable disease on radiotherapy plus ipilimumab. This specimen consisted of peripheral blood, obtained from a patient treated with radiotherapy plus ipilimumab.

The CDR3 protein is CAWSVRGQAPEQFF. In DNA, the CDR3 is TGTGCCTGGAGTGTAAGGGGACAAGCCCCCGAGCAGTTCTTC. This sequence joins TRBV30 and TRBJ2-1; a weak D match, TRBD1 (6 bases). Per the germline V gene, CDR1 is GTSNPN and CDR2 is SVGIG (reference sequence). V was clipped by 0 bases and J by 10 bases, with 16 bases between them. The length of the CDR3 is 14 residues. The full variable domain, with the rest looked up from reference TRBV30 and TRBJ2-1, is SQTIHQWPATLVQPVGSPLSLECTVEGTSNPNLYWYRQAAGRGLQLLFYSVGIGQISSEVPQNLSASRPQDRQFILSSKKLLLSDSGFYLCAWSVRGQAPEQFFGPGTRLTVL.